This T cell receptor beta chain stems from a study of blood T cell repertoires in COVID-19. This CDR3 comprises 18 residues. Trimming cost V 1 base and J 3 bases; bases outside gene matches: 5. Germline V gives CDR1 SGHDT, CDR2 YYEEEE. The assay was immunoSEQ multiplex PCR, and TCRdb's table has in-frame clones only and misses some. This sample has hundreds of thousands of clones, with roughly 76% found just once. The chain couples TRBV5-6 to TRBJ2-3; TRBD2 aligns across 16 bases. Input material: peripheral blood. The clonotype was recovered from a woman over 75 with COVID-19, enrolled during active disease. CDR3 residues: CASSLPGLAGGMTDTQYF. CDR3 nucleotide sequence: TGTGCCAGCAGCTTGCCGGGACTAGCGGGAGGGATGACAGATACGCAGTATTTT.